The clone carrying this T cell receptor beta chain was counted ten times or more. Its antigen is still unknown. Unique molecular identifiers were built into the TCRbeta library. From the PCR reads, TCRdb called clonotypes with MiXCR, one entry per CDR3 protein. In the table there are 55,000 to 90,000 distinct CDR3 sequences, just under 5% of which are singletons. The V end lost 2 bases, the J end lost 4 bases, and 6 bases lay between the germline ends. Germline V gene sequence: CDR1 SGHRS, CDR2 YFSETQ. CDR3 length: 13 amino acids. The sample belongs to a study of T-cell reconstitution after alpha-beta-depleted transplantation in children. Overall study findings and caveats: T-cell numbers and diversity one year post-transplant derived largely from freshly generated T cells. Alpha-beta T cells present about two months after transplant were reported to originate from several hundred expanded graft clones. Several patients had high TCRbeta diversity at day 60; it came from surviving recipient T cells and thymic progenitors.

The V and J genes are TRBV5-1 and TRBJ2-2; D is unclear. The source of this sequence is a boy in the first two years of life who had a stem cell transplant for acute myeloid leukemia, so the T cells may come from the graft donor. The sample in question was PBMCs, mostly from graft donor cells, obtained 180 days after TCRalphabeta/CD19-depleted stem cell transplant. The chain's CDR3 is CASSFVFTGELFF. As DNA, the CDR3 is TGCGCCAGCAGCTTTGTGTTCACCGGGGAGCTGTTTTTT.